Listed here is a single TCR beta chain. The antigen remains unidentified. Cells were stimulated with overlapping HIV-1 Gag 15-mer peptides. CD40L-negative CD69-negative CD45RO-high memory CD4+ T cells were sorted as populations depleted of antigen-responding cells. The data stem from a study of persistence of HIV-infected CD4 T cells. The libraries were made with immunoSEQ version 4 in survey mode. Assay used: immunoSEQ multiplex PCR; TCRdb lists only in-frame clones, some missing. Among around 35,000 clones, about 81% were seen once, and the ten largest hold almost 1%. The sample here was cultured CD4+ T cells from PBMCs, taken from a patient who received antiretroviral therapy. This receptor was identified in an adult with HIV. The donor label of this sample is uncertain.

The CDR3 nucleotides read TGTGCCAGCAGCCAAGACTTTTCACTACTCTATGGCTACACCTTC. Protein: CASSQDFSLLYGYTF. The chain is built from TRBV4-2 and TRBJ1-2; no clear D. The germline gives CDR1 LGHNA, CDR2 YNFKEQ. This CDR3 region has 15 residues. The V end lost 0 bases, the J end lost 4 bases, and 12 bases lay between the germline ends.